This T cell receptor (beta chain) was sequenced during a study of shared clonotypes between healthy human individuals. Whole-study context: A couple of women and a few men aged 18 to 49 served as donors. Every donor yielded three CD4 naive, three CD4 memory, two CD8 naive and one CD8 memory plate. Study results and limitations: Naive subsets usually exceeded memory subsets in estimated richness. The small donor group covered limited genetic and exposure diversity.

Generated by immunoSEQ multiplex PCR, the TCRdb table keeps only in-frame clones and is missing some. The table shows approximately 810,000 clones, with about 92% occurring only once. Positively selected for CCR7, the CD45RO-negative cells used as naive CD8 cells excluded terminally differentiated effector memory CD45RA+ cells. This clone appeared once. Its antigen is still unknown. Germline V lookup: CDR1 LNHDA, CDR2 SQIVND (reference sequence). Trimming at V came to 5 bases and at J to 0 bases, leaving 9 bases not matched to a gene. This CDR3 has 19 residues. The receptor's source is a man under 40 in good health. The chain combines TRBV19 with TRBJ2-1, with TRBD2 identical over 14 bases. The sequenced sample was naive CD8+ T cells sorted from blood. CDR3 in DNA: TGTGCCAGTAGTCCGGGACTAGCGGGAGTCCAGAGCTCCTACAATGAGCAGTTCTTC. Encoded protein: CASSPGLAGVQSSYNEQFF.